Detailed here is one TCR beta chain. The data are from a study of blood T cell repertoires in COVID-19. Germline CDR1 is LGHDT and CDR2 is YNNKEL (reference sequence). The junction had 7 bases not matched to a gene; V was cut back by 4 bases and J by 10 bases. The CDR3 runs to 14 residues. Assignment of participants to cohorts was predicated upon participant-reported clinical history. In the original processing: Amplification from reference gene primers served as the basis for estimated nucleated cell counts. The assay was immunoSEQ multiplex PCR, and TCRdb's table has in-frame clones only and misses some. That table supplies the V and J calls and clone size; D and trimming were determined from the DNA. Among around 400,000 clones listed, 91% were seen once.

The sequence was obtained from a woman in her forties who had been exposed to COVID-19. Sequenced sample: PBMCs or T cells enriched from blood (not recorded which). V and J are TRBV3-1 (or the pseudogene TRBV3-2) and TRBJ1-6, with 7 bases aligning to TRBD1. Here the CDR3 reads CASSPTGEASPLHF. CDR3 nucleotide sequence: TGTGCCAGCAGCCCCACAGGGGAGGCATCACCCCTCCACTTT.